The present TCR beta chain was sequenced within a study of cytomegalovirus exposure and HLA in healthy donors (dated by TCRdb to about 2017). Concerning the study at large: According to an earlier analysis of 587 of the donors, about 180 million T cells yielded 90 million to 130 million unique TCR beta sequences and 250 to 350 Gb of sequence data. Using immunosequencing, the study profiled T cell repertoires from fewer than 700 subjects and related those repertoires to cytomegalovirus serostatus. To study patterns of TCR occurrence, a later analysis re-analyzed previously published TCR beta repertoires from around 670 donors and added high-resolution HLA genotyping. An early release that covered roughly 600 HLA-typed donors contained about 300 gigabases of sequencing data and around 80 million unique TCR sequences. Of the approximately 400 genotyped donors, roughly 80% were placed in the genetic ancestry cluster associated with self-reported Caucasian donors. Donor age, sex, ethnicity and CMV serostatus were compiled together with the repertoire data. Among 398 genotyped donors of the cohort, an average of roughly 230,000 unique TCR beta nucleotide sequences was sequenced per donor, of which 15% to 20% were non-productive. To predict cytomegalovirus infection status, the study combined high-throughput TCR immunosequencing, statistical association of individual TCRs with disease status, and machine learning. Because of strong linkage in the cohort, 5 or 6 DR-DQ haplotypes were treated as single units for association and clustering. To decide whether each TCR beta V gene segment behaved as functional or pseudogenic, an earlier analysis of some 600 of the donors relied on high-throughput TCR beta sequencing. In a later genetic analysis, genome-wide SNP genotypes for about 55% of the roughly 700 donors were used, and that subset was treated as a discovery cohort. HLA typing included class I and class II loci at four-digit resolution. Besides the first cohort of approximately 710 subjects, a separate validation cohort made up of around 120 different subjects was used. Rather than drawing on any new phenotypic data, the later analysis identified candidate immune exposures from TCR beta sequences and the way those sequences occurred across donors. Every discovery cohort repertoire had been produced on one sequencing platform. The study was designed to test whether signatures of past pathogen exposure could be identified by cataloging public T cell receptors. Typing coverage varied by locus: about 620-630 donors for A, B, C, DRB1 and DQB1; approximately 520 for DQA1; over 600 for DPA1; fewer than 480 for DPB1. What the study reported, not specific to this receptor: According to the authors, the approach could potentially be generalized to other disease states and immunological phenotypes. In a later analysis, several top co-occurrence clusters were reported to appear linked to parvovirus B19, influenza, CMV and Epstein-Barr virus. Correlated functional status among segregating V segments might reflect linkage disequilibrium, but an unknown experimental factor could not be ruled out. Over 15 rarely observed V segments, including chromosome 9 orphons, were excluded from the earlier analysis of approximately 500 of the donors because counts were too low. In this cohort, only TCR beta chains were sequenced, and detectable features were limited by the absence of alpha or paired-chain data. HLA typing was unavailable for some donors at each locus, so association tests used only the typed subset. While some public TCRs were present in many individuals, most TCR sequences turned up only very rarely across donors. When HLA alleles, especially DR and DQ, strongly co-occurred, TCR associations were difficult to assign to individual alleles. In a later analysis, HLA-associated TCR beta chains were found to be more clonally expanded and to have lower generation probabilities than equally common non-associated chains. A later analysis found that TCR association rates varied across HLA loci, with DRB1 alleles showing the most associated TCRs and HLA-C alleles the fewest. A group of highly shared sequence variants was considered likely to be a technical artifact of the sequencing pipeline. At a false discovery rate of 0.05, a later analysis linked 16,000 or so TCR beta sequences to specific HLA alleles. CMV serostatus was the only immune exposure information available for the cohort. The study listed approximately 150 TCR beta chains as associated with cytomegalovirus. Three of the identified cytomegalovirus-associated TCR beta chains were confirmed in vitro to be specific for cytomegalovirus antigens. Some IMGT-functional V segments, including TRBV6-2 and TRBV6-3, could not be distinguished by the 87-base-pair reads and were therefore excluded. Broadly in line with IMGT annotations, most TCR beta V segments showed up in productive rearrangements about 87% or about 30% of the time in an earlier analysis of some 590 of the donors. In a later genetic analysis, fewer N-insertions in productive TCRs were reported among donors in an Asian-associated ancestry cluster than the roughly 700-donor mean. Cytomegalovirus status was reported to be diagnosed by the classifier with high specificity and sensitivity in both the original and validation cohorts. A further reported finding was that TCR beta sequences accurately predicted the HLA-A and HLA-B alleles for most subjects in the first cohort. Presence/absence analyses assumed roughly uniform sequencing depth across donors, an assumption that may not hold. Most CMV-associated TCR beta chains appeared to be HLA-restricted in a later analysis, and the HLA associations seemed to be driven largely by CMV exposure. A later genetic analysis associated a missense DCLRE1C variant with V-gene and J-gene trimming of TCR beta chains, and an independent cohort replicated the association.

Remarks on this clone: This receptor's antigen is unknown. There are no base qualities to consult, and no much larger clone falls within one base.

Trimming accounts for 10 bases at V and 2 bases at J, while the number of junction bases matched to no gene is 5. Per the germline V gene, SNHLY is the CDR1 and FYNNEI is the CDR2. Its CDR3 holds 14 amino acids, cysteine through phenylalanine. Only the CDR3 portion is preserved as DNA: 42 bases, with reading frame beginning at the first base. Library method: the immunoSEQ multiplex PCR assay. For the multiplex PCR, a mixture combining 60 forward primers for TCR Vbeta segments and 13 reverse primers for TCR Jbeta segments was used. The CDR3 region of rearranged TCR beta genes was amplified from genomic DNA with a multiplex PCR assay. On the Illumina HiSeq System, the amplified TCR beta libraries were sequenced as 87-base-pair reads. The original methods were these. In a later analysis, some 80 million unique TCR beta chains were counted across the roughly 610 repertoires, and roughly 10 million of these chains were shared by at least two donors. Raw reads were error-corrected and collapsed into unique sequences by a nearest-neighbor algorithm in which closely related sequences were merged to remove PCR and sequencing errors. V, D and J gene segments were assigned by aligning CDR3 sequences to IMGT reference sequences. For a sequence to be retained, a match of at least six nucleotides to both a V gene segment and a J gene segment was required. Rearrangements were called productive when the CDR3 lacked stop codons and stayed in frame with V and J; all others were non-productive. CDR3 was defined according to IMGT convention as the region running from the second conserved V-encoded cysteine to the conserved J-encoded phenylalanine. The earlier analysis of 587 of the donors excluded sequences that lacked an unambiguous match to a single V gene segment. In an earlier analysis of about 590 of the donors, a V segment was called functional when productive rearrangements were above 56.7%, and segregating when the standard deviation between donors exceeded 5%. A statistical classification framework was built to diagnose cytomegalovirus status from the catalog of TCR beta chain sequences. V and J gene assignment, in a later analysis, came from comparing TCR nucleotide sequences with IMGT/GENE-DB human TR gene sequences. Using the TCRdist pipeline, a later analysis assigned CDR3 sequences along with most-parsimonious VDJ recombination scenarios. In a later analysis, every TCR beta chain was defined by the combination of its CDR3 amino acid sequence and its V-gene family, and reads without a unique V-gene family were dropped. In a later analysis, a few hundred highly shared, low-generation-probability nucleotide sequences were removed to address suspected cross-contamination and a sequencing artifact. A later analysis calculated a clonal expansion index for each public chain from normalized within-repertoire ranks of inferred template counts. A later analysis computed generation probabilities with a VDJ recombination model fitted to out-of-frame rearrangements, and checked the results against IGoR. In a later analysis, TCR-TCR, TCR-HLA and TCR-CMV co-occurrence was scored with hypergeometric tests, and a repertoire-size bias correction was applied to TCR pairs. A later analysis estimated false discovery rates by permuting HLA or CMV assignments 20 times. In a later analysis, co-occurring TCRs were grouped using DBSCAN, and TCRdist sequence similarity was added for clustering within HLA-allele-positive subsets. For co-occurrence clustering, repertoires with fewer than 30,000 or more than 120,000 public chains were excluded, along with several repertoires with anomalous nucleotide sharing. TCRdb limited this immuneACCESS table to in-frame rearrangements with V and J called. A share of clones is missing; checked studies link under half to unresolved V genes, and the rest is unexplained. Clone size and the V and J calls come from that table; the DNA yielded D and trimming. The sample has approximately 190,000 clones on record, 75% to 90% of them singletons. In total, the top ten clones hold 5.5% to 7% of the sample.

In total, approximately 610 healthy bone marrow donors made up the cohort. Cohort members were all nominally healthy when sampled, although unrecorded immune exposures were likely present. The donor tested CMV seropositive and was one of the 289 seropositive cohort members. Every donor gave a peripheral blood sample, and the peripheral blood mononuclear cells from that sample were used for TCR beta sequencing. Genomic DNA was extracted from the blood cell samples with the Qiagen DNeasy Blood Extraction Kit. Sequencing was performed on PBMCs. This clonotype was obtained from a woman aged 45 to 65 in good health and CMV-seropositive. This chain joins TRBV2 to TRBJ1-5; 10 bases in the junction line up with TRBD1. The CDR3 protein is CATRDRGGNQPQHF. Read as DNA, the sequence is TGTGCCACCAGGGACAGGGGAGGCAATCAGCCCCAGCATTTT.